The following is a T cell receptor beta chain sequence with its context. The CDR3 runs 14 residues. The V and J ends lost 1 base and 7 bases respectively, with 11 bases between them. The germline CDR1 and CDR2 sequences are SGHVS and FQNEAQ. TCRdb keeps only in-frame clones here, not all; method: immunoSEQ multiplex PCR. The sample consists of 200,000 to 300,000 clones, approximately 85% of them appearing once. The entry originates in a study of blood T cell repertoires in COVID-19. Allocation to cohorts depended on clinical history reported by the participants. The recovered donors of Cohort 3 showed two negative PCRs, clearance, or symptom resolution.

The receptor was derived from a woman aged 45-65 years who had recovered from COVID-19. The genes are TRBV7-8 and TRBJ1-5; a weak D match, TRBD1 (5 bases). The sample taken for sequencing was PBMCs or T cells enriched from blood (not recorded which). The CDR3 here is CASSLVQGGQPQHF. DNA for the CDR3: TGTGCCAGCAGCTTAGTCCAGGGTGGACAGCCCCAGCATTTT.